A selection of T cell receptor beta chains follows, all from one sample in a study of PD-1 blockade in classical Hodgkin lymphoma. Clones were read by immunoSEQ multiplex PCR, and TCRdb kept only the in-frame ones, dropping some. Counted here are approximately 39,000 clones, 77% occurring once; the ten biggest clones make up around 10%. The starting material was peripheral blood mononuclear cells (PBMCs), obtained before the fourth cycle of nivolumab. The receptors come from a human donor with classical Hodgkin lymphoma. CDR3s include the opening cysteine and the closing phenylalanine or tryptophan. Fields, in order: J gene, D gene, V gene, clone size, CDR3 DNA, CDR3 protein. D genes are given only for firm matches. Not every row has a clone size; where given, it reads once, few, many or a size class.

>TRBJ1-6|NA|TRBV11-2|NA
TGTGCCAGCAGCTTTAGCCCCGGGACGCGTGGTATCTCACCCCTCCACTTT
CASSFSPGTRGISPLHF
>TRBJ2-1|TRBD2|TRBV11-1|once
TGTGCCAGCAGGTTTAAGGGCGGGGGGGCGGAGCAGTTCTTC
CASRFKGGGAEQFF
>TRBJ2-7|NA|TRBV6-5|NA
TGTGCCAGCAGTTACTCTTCCGCAGGTGAAAGGGAGCAGTACTTC
CASSYSSAGEREQYF
>TRBJ1-2|TRBD1|TRBV27|NA
TGTGCCAGCAGTCTCGGACAGGGAGTTGGCTACACCTTC
CASSLGQGVGYTF
>TRBJ2-2|NA|TRBV18|once
TGTGCCAGCTCAATGACCGCCGGGGAGCTGTTTTTT
CASSMTAGELFF
>TRBJ1-6|TRBD1|TRBV6-6|NA
TGTGCCAGCAGGACAGGGGATCGGCCACCCCTCCACTTT
CASRTGDRPPLHF
>TRBJ1-6|TRBD1|TRBV30|NA
TGTGCCTGGAGTGTAAGGAGGGGACAGGGGAGTTCACCCCTCCACTTT
CAWSVRRGQGSSPLHF
>TRBJ2-2|NA|TRBV30|NA
TGTGCCTGGAGTGTTAACTGGAACACCGGGGAGCTGTTTTTT
CAWSVNWNTGELFF
>TRBJ2-3|NA|TRBV9|NA
TGTGCCAGCAGCGTAGTGTCCGGGGGTGATACGCAGTATTTT
CASSVVSGGDTQYF
>TRBJ1-2|NA|TRBV30|NA
TGTGCCTGGAGTAAGGGCCAAGGCTACACCTTC
CAWSKGQGYTF
>TRBJ1-4|NA|TRBV21-1|NA
TGTGCCAGCTTAAAAACTGTTGGGGGGGCCACTAATGAAAAACTGTTTTTT
CASLKTVGGATNEKLFF
>TRBJ2-7|TRBD2|TRBV7-2|once
TGTGCCAGCAGCCCGAGCGGGGGGCTGACCTACGAGCAGTACTTC
CASSPSGGLTYEQYF
>TRBJ1-5|NA|TRBV28|NA
TGTGCCAGCAGTCGAGAGGGGGGCATTGGTCAGCCCCAGCATTTT
CASSREGGIGQPQHF
>TRBJ2-7|TRBD1|TRBV5-4|NA
TGTGCCAGCAGCTTGGGGGGACAGGGGTCCTACGAGCAGTACTTC
CASSLGGQGSYEQYF
>TRBJ1-6|NA|TRBV27|once
TGTGCCAGCAGTTTGCGGAGACAAAGTCTTACCTATAATTCACCCCTCCACTTT
CASSLRRQSLTYNSPLHF
>TRBJ2-2|NA|TRBV4-2|NA
TGTGCCAGCAGCCAAGACCGGGGTGGCAGGGACACCGGGGAGCTGTTTTTT
CASSQDRGGRDTGELFF
>TRBJ2-2|TRBD1|TRBV7-2|NA
TGTGCCAGCAGCAGGACAGGGAGAGAGTCCGGGGAGCTGTTTTTT
CASSRTGRESGELFF
>TRBJ2-3|TRBD2|TRBV6-6|medium-sized
TGTGCCAGCAGTCTTAATAGCGGGGGGCATACAGATACGCAGTATTTT
CASSLNSGGHTDTQYF
>TRBJ2-5|NA|TRBV7-2|NA
TGTGCCAGCAGCTTATCCAGGGCCCAAGAGACCCAGTACTTC
CASSLSRAQETQYF
>TRBJ2-7|TRBD2|TRBV5-1|NA
TGCGCCAGCAGCTTGGTGGTAGCGGGGAGGTACGAGCAGTACTTC
CASSLVVAGRYEQYF
>TRBJ1-6|NA|TRBV6-1|NA
TGTGCCAGCAGTCGACAGCATTATAATTCACCCCTCCACTTT
CASSRQHYNSPLHF
>TRBJ2-1|TRBD2|TRBV5-1|NA
TGCGCCAGCAGCTTGGGCAGCGGGGGTAGCAATGAGCAGTTCTTC
CASSLGSGGSNEQFF
>TRBJ1-1|TRBD1|TRBV10-3|NA
TGTGCCATCAGTTTTACAGGGGGCTTTTTCTTT
CAISFTGGFFF
>TRBJ2-2|TRBD1|TRBV7-6|NA
TGTGCCAGCAGCGCCGGACAGGGACCATATCCCCCCACCGGGGAGCTGTTTTTT
CASSAGQGPYPPTGELFF
>TRBJ1-3|NA|TRBV7-6|NA
TGTGCCAGCAGCTTAGTCAGCAGTTCTGGAAACACCATATATTTT
CASSLVSSSGNTIYF
>TRBJ2-1|TRBD2|TRBV5-6|NA
TGTGCCAGCAGCTTGTTGACTAGCGGGGGCGCAGGATACAATGAGCAGTTCTTC
CASSLLTSGGAGYNEQFF
>TRBJ2-3|NA|TRBV5-1|few
TGCGCCAGCAGCTGGAGGACAAGCACAGATACGCAGTATTTT
CASSWRTSTDTQYF
>TRBJ1-4|NA|TRBV5-1|few
TGCGCCAGCAGCTTGGTCGGAAGTAATGAAAAACTGTTTTTT
CASSLVGSNEKLFF
>TRBJ1-2|NA|TRBV6-5|NA
TGTGCCAGCAGCAACTACAGGGACTATGGCTACACCTTC
CASSNYRDYGYTF